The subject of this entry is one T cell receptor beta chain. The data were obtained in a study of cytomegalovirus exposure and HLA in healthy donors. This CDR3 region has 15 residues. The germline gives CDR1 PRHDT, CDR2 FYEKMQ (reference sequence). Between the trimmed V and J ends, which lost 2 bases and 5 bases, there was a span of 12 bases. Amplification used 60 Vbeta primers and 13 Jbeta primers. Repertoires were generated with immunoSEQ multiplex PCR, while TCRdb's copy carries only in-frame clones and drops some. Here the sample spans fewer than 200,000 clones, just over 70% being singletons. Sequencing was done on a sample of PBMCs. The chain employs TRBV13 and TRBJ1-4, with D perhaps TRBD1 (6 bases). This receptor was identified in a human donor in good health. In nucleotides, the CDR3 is TGTGCCAGCAGCTTAACAGGGTCAGAGAATGAAAAACTGTTTTTT. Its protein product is CASSLTGSENEKLFF.